This T cell receptor (beta chain) was recovered during a study of blood T cell repertoires in COVID-19. About the research overall: From the United States, Italy and Spain came samples of acute and convalescent COVID-19.

The length of the CDR3 is 15 residues. Germline loops: CDR1 SGHRS, CDR2 YFSETQ. J gave up 6 bases and V 2 bases, and 6 bases lay outside the gene matches. Per the authors' pipeline: From reference gene primer amplification, estimates of nucleated cell counts were derived. Using immunoSEQ multiplex PCR, the repertoire was profiled, and TCRdb retains in-frame clones only, with some absent. V and J calls and clone size come straight from that table; D and trimming were deduced from the DNA. This sample has fewer than 65,000 clones, with about 85% found just once. This clone was seen a few times. The sequence came from a man aged 55 to 70 with acute or convalescent COVID-19. The source material was peripheral blood. The chain combines TRBV5-1 with TRBJ2-1; 9 bases map to TRBD2. The DNA for the CDR3 is TGCGCCAGCAGCTTCAACGCAGCGGGAGGCAATGAGCAGTTCTTC. It codes for CASSFNAAGGNEQFF.